The 24 T cell receptor beta chains in this list originate from one sample, sequenced in a study of T-cell memory formation after mild COVID-19. TCRdb redid the calling of the 5' RACE reads with MiXCR, one entry per CDR3 protein. The sample comprises 45,000 to 55,000 distinct CDR3 sequences, around 7% of which are singletons, and roughly 1.4% rests with the top ten. Sequences were obtained from PBMCs or a T cell subset sorted from them (not recorded which). The receptors stem from a man younger than 35 who had mild COVID-19 (a few samples of this study predate the infection). Cell type and time point are not known.

This clonotype has only a few counts. The CDR3 bases are TGTGCCAGCAGTTTGTCGGGCGCAAGAGCTTTCTTT. Translation: CASSLSGARAFF. V gene TRBV12-3 or TRBV12-4 combines with J gene TRBJ1-1; D gene ambiguous. The V and J ends lost 3 bases and 10 bases respectively, with 12 bases between them. The CDR3 consists of 12 residues.

This clonotype was seen many times. CDR3: CASSPRGASGAHEQFF. In nucleotides, the CDR3 is TGTGCCAGCAGTCCAAGAGGGGCTAGCGGGGCCCATGAGCAGTTCTTC. The rearrangement joins TRBV27 to TRBJ2-1; 9 nucleotides align to TRBD2. With 5 bases clipped from V and 8 bases from J, the junction kept 13 bases outside the gene matches. The CDR3 has 16 amino acids. From germline, CDR1 is MNHEY and CDR2 SMNVEV (reference sequence).

This clonotype has more than one count but fewer than ten. V gene TRBV28 combines with J gene TRBJ1-4; the match to TRBD1 covers 8 bases. V shed 2 bases and J 5 bases; nucleotides not matched to a gene: 1. Germline V gene lookup returns CDR1 MDHEN and CDR2 SYDVKM. This CDR3 region has 14 residues. The CDR3 DNA sequence: TGTGCCAGCAGTTTAACAGGGGGGAATGAAAAACTGTTTTTT. Residues: CASSLTGGNEKLFF.

This clonotype was found a few times. The chain has TRBV7-2 and TRBJ2-7; 12 positions match TRBD2. Germline CDR1 reads SGHTA; CDR2 reads FQGNSA. The CDR3 is made up of 16 amino acids. With V trimmed by 3 bases and J by 1 base, 4 bases remained unmatched. In DNA, the CDR3 is TGTGCCAGCAGCTTTGACGGGACTAGCGGGTCCTACGAGCAGTACTTC. This gives the protein CASSFDGTSGSYEQYF.

This clonotype was seen many times. The chain links TRBV7-9 to TRBJ2-7; no reliable D call. The germline V and J ends were trimmed by 8 bases and 3 bases, with 14 bases remaining between them. This CDR3 is 13 amino acids long. Germline V CDR1 and CDR2: SEHNR, FQNEAQ (reference sequence). CDR3 sequence reads: CASFAQSSYEQYF. The DNA of the CDR3 is TGTGCCAGCTTCGCACAAAGCAGCTACGAGCAGTACTTC.

This clonotype was seen many times. The chain recombines TRBV7-2 with TRBJ1-2; tentative D call: TRBD1 (6 bases). The CDR3 spans 14 residues. V gave up 2 bases and J gave up 4 bases, with 11 bases separating them. CDR1 and CDR2 from the germline V gene are SGHTA and FQGNSA. The CDR3 reads CASSLLQGPYGYTF. The CDR3 DNA sequence: TGTGCCAGCAGCTTACTGCAGGGGCCCTATGGCTACACCTTC.

This chain joins TRBV20-1 and TRBJ1-1; a weak D match, TRBD1 (6 bases). Trimming took off 5 bases at V and 5 bases at J, with 18 bases between the two ends. Germline V lookup: CDR1 DFQATT, CDR2 SNEGSKA (reference sequence). This CDR3 spans 14 amino acids. Here the CDR3 reads CSAYGTSAGTEAFF. In DNA form, the CDR3 reads TGCAGTGCTTACGGGACATCGGCCGGGACTGAAGCTTTCTTT.

The chain couples TRBV7-9 to TRBJ1-5, with 7 bases that match TRBD1. CDR1 and CDR2 from the germline V gene are SEHNR and FQNEAQ (reference sequence). This CDR3 is built from 15 residues. The junction had 4 bases not matched to a gene; V was cut back by 1 base and J by 4 bases. The CDR3 DNA reads TGTGCCAGCAGCTTAGAATGGACAGGTAATCAGCCCCAGCATTTT. The encoded protein is CASSLEWTGNQPQHF.

The chain is built from TRBV7-2 and TRBJ2-3; TRBD1 might be the D (5 bases). Germline values: CDR1 SGHTA, CDR2 FQGNSA. Between the trimmed V and J ends, which lost 6 bases and 9 bases, there was a span of 16 bases. The CDR3 totals 13 residues. The CDR3 sequence: CASSFTGVNTQYF. The CDR3 bases are TGTGCCAGCAGTTTTACAGGAGTAAACACGCAGTATTTT.

This chain links TRBV5-5 with TRBJ2-3; weak D call: TRBD2 (6 bases). Trimming cost V 7 bases and J 6 bases, with 18 bases left between them. Germline V CDR1 and CDR2: SGHKS, YYEKEE (reference sequence). This CDR3 has 14 residues. CDR3 DNA: TGTGCCAGCCACCGTGGGGGGACCGGGGATACGCAGTATTTT. Protein sequence: CASHRGGTGDTQYF.

This clonotype was picked up a small number of times. In DNA, the CDR3 is TGCAAACACCGACTAGCGGGAAACACCGGGGAGCTGTTTTTT. Translated, it gives CKHRLAGNTGELFF. The chain uses TRBV20-1 and TRBJ2-2; 11 bases agree with TRBD2. In germline, CDR1 is DFQATT, CDR2 SNEGSKA (reference sequence). The length of the CDR3 is 14 residues.

Concerning this clonotype itself: It may be a read error: a sequence one base away is much more abundant. This chain joins TRBV12-3 or TRBV12-4 and TRBJ1-5; D is possibly TRBD1 (6 bases). CDR3 length: 15 amino acids. CDR3 loop: CASSLLPGVDQHQHF. In DNA form, the CDR3 reads TGTGCCAGCAGTTTATTGCCAGGGGTTGATCAGCACCAGCATTTT.

The rearrangement uses TRBV5-4 and TRBJ1-2; 9 bases line up with TRBD1. Trimming at V came to 4 bases and at J to 3 bases, leaving 4 bases not matched to a gene. CDR1 is SGHNT, CDR2 YYREEE, per germline (reference sequence). CDR3 length: 14 amino acids. CDR3 bases: TGTGCCAGCAGCCTACAGGGGGCTGACTATGGCTACACCTTC. It specifies CASSLQGADYGYTF. Together with reference TRBV5-4 and TRBJ1-2, the CDR3 gives the full variable domain: ETGVTQSPTHLIKTRGQQVTLRCSSQSGHNTVSWYQQALGQGPQFIFQYYREEENGRGNFPPRFSGLQFPNYSSELNVNALELDDSALYLCASSLQGADYGYTFGSGTRLTVV.

The J gene is TRBJ2-2, the V gene TRBV4-3; D is unresolved. This CDR3 has 18 residues. Between the trimmed V and J ends, which lost 0 bases and 2 bases, there was a span of 16 bases. The germline V gene encodes CDR1 LGHNA and CDR2 YSLEER. The CDR3 coding sequence is TGCGCCAGCAGCCAAGAGTTGTATCGTCCGATCAACACCGGGGAGCTGTTTTTT. Its translation: CASSQELYRPINTGELFF.

The chain combines TRBV20-1 with TRBJ2-1; 11 bases agree with TRBD2. V lost 1 base to trimming and J lost 5 bases; unmatched junction nucleotides: 7. The CDR3 runs 16 residues. Germline V CDR1 and CDR2: DFQATT, SNEGSKA (reference sequence). Here the CDR3 reads CSARGSGGAVHNEQFF. The CDR3 DNA reads TGCAGTGCTAGAGGTAGCGGGGGGGCGGTCCACAATGAGCAGTTCTTC.

There are many counts of this clonotype. This chain joins TRBV20-1 and TRBJ2-1; 8 positions match TRBD2. This CDR3 comprises 15 residues. CDR1 and CDR2 (germline): DFQATT, SNEGSKA (reference sequence). Trimming took 0 bases from V and 2 from J; bases not matched to a gene: 3. CDR3 amino acids: CSARDGAGAYNEQFF. CDR3 in DNA: TGCAGTGCTAGAGATGGAGCGGGGGCCTACAATGAGCAGTTCTTC.

In its sample, this clonotype was seen a few times. The chain recombines TRBV12-3 or TRBV12-4 with TRBJ2-7; 7 bases map to TRBD2. There are 14 residues in the CDR3. Trimming cost V 10 bases and J 0 bases; bases outside gene matches: 9. The CDR3 nucleotides are TGTGCCACTGGGGAGGGCTATAGCTCCTACGAGCAGTACTTC. Its translation: CATGEGYSSYEQYF.

This clonotype came up a few times. The rearrangement joins TRBV24-1 to TRBJ2-1; a weak D match, TRBD1 (6 bases). The CDR3 is 16 amino acids. The germline V gene encodes CDR1 KGHDR and CDR2 SFDVKD. V lost 4 bases and J 0 bases, leaving 12 bases between the germline ends. The CDR3 region has the DNA TGTGCCACCAGTGAAACAGGGAAGAGCTCCTACAATGAGCAGTTCTTC. The encoded protein is CATSETGKSSYNEQFF.

This clonotype was seen at least ten times. The genes are TRBV4-3 and TRBJ2-3, with D hard to call. Trimming took 0 bases from V and 4 from J, leaving 8 bases between them. Germline CDR1 reads LGHNA; CDR2 reads YSLEER. The CDR3 has 14 amino acids. The CDR3 region has the DNA TGCGCCAGCAGCCAAGAGTCTACCTCAGATACGCAGTATTTT. Amino acid sequence: CASSQESTSDTQYF.

This clonotype was observed a handful of times. The CDR3 protein is CASSLEGIYEQYV. CDR3 DNA: TGTGCCAGCAGCTTGGAGGGAATCTACGAGCAGTACGTC. The chain uses TRBV7-9 and TRBJ2-7; TRBD2 might be the D (6 bases). This CDR3 is 13 amino acids long. Looked up from germline, CDR1 is SEHNR and CDR2 is FQNEAQ (reference sequence). The germline V and J ends were trimmed by 3 bases and 3 bases, with 9 bases remaining between them.

This clonotype has more than one count but fewer than ten. V is TRBV10-3 and J is TRBJ1-5; 9 bases are shared with TRBD1. CDR1 ENHRY and CDR2 SYGVKD come from the germline V gene. The CDR3 has 14 residues. J gave up 4 bases and V 6 bases, and 4 bases lay outside the gene matches. The CDR3 loop reads CAISRQGGNQPQHF. The CDR3 DNA reads as TGTGCCATCAGCCGACAGGGGGGGAATCAGCCCCAGCATTTT.

The chain links TRBV5-1 to TRBJ2-3; no clear D. Trimming took 3 bases from V and 6 from J, leaving 17 bases between them. The CDR3 contains 15 residues. The germline gives CDR1 SGHRS, CDR2 YFSETQ. DNA for the CDR3: TGCGCCAGCAGCTCTGGCGGACCTTCGATTGATACGCAGTATTTT. Its protein product is CASSSGGPSIDTQYF.

The gene calls are TRBV2 and TRBJ2-3; 9 positions match TRBD1. The junction had 3 bases not matched to a gene; V was cut back by 7 bases and J by 1 base. Germline loops: CDR1 SNHLY, CDR2 FYNNEI. This CDR3 has 14 amino acids. CDR3 in amino acids: CASIYRGRTDTQYF. The CDR3 nucleotides are TGTGCCAGCATTTACAGGGGGCGCACAGATACGCAGTATTTT. Full variable domain (remainder filled in from reference TRBV2 and TRBJ2-3): EPEVTQTPSHQVTQMGQEVILRCVPISNHLYFYWYRQILGQKVEFLVSFYNNEISEKSEIFDDQFSVERPDGSNFTLKIRSTKLEDSAMYFCASIYRGRTDTQYFGPGTRLTVL.

This clonotype was seen repeatedly, ten times or more. The V and J genes are TRBV29-1 and TRBJ1-2; 7 bases align to TRBD1. V lost 5 bases and J lost 4; bases outside the gene matches: 4. Germline CDR1 reads SQVTM; CDR2 reads ANQGSEA. This CDR3 contains 12 residues. The CDR3 DNA is TGCAGCGTTCGACAGGGAGTCTATGGCTACACCTTC. Amino acid sequence: CSVRQGVYGYTF.